The sequence of this T cell receptor beta chain was determined in a study of response to subunit inactivated influenza vaccine. This clonotype was counted only a few times. As yet, its antigen is unknown. Regarding the study as a whole: Each seasonal flu vaccination may recruit only limited new T cells, authors suggested.

The length of the CDR3 is 16 residues. V was cut by 3 bases and J by 0 bases, with 12 bases left in between. Looked up from germline, CDR1 is MNHEY and CDR2 is SMNVEV (reference sequence). One entry per CDR3 protein results from TCRdb running MiXCR on the RT-PCR reads. This sample has hundreds of thousands of distinct CDR3 sequences, with around 18% found just once. This TCR derives from a man aged 45-65 years who received an inactivated influenza vaccine. Sequences were derived from PBMCs from blood, sampled 5 to 6 days after vaccination. The rearrangement links TRBV27 to TRBJ2-1; D gene unclear. The CDR3 region is CASSFLAHRSYNEQFF. In DNA, the CDR3 is TGTGCCAGCAGTTTCCTGGCACACCGCTCCTACAATGAGCAGTTCTTC.